This T cell receptor beta chain stems from a study of radiation and T cells in renal cell carcinoma. Comment on this clone: Its specificity is unknown.

Data came from immunoSEQ multiplex PCR; TCRdb stores just in-frame clones and leaves some out. The sample lists 70,000 to 95,000 clones; approximately 80% were seen once. Study-level findings and limits: Top tumor clonotypes rose in blood 2 weeks post-radiation, then contracted.

V was shortened by 4 bases and J by 3 bases, with 10 bases between the two germline ends. The CDR3 is made up of 13 amino acids. CDR1 and CDR2 from the germline V gene are LNHNV and YYDKDF (reference sequence). Specified time point: baseline pretreatment blood. Specified treatment: 15 Gy SBRT to primary tumor, nephrectomy 4 weeks later. V is TRBV15 and J is TRBJ2-7; D may be TRBD1 (5 bases). The receptor was derived from a man between 60 and 70 years old with renal cell carcinoma. The input for sequencing was blood, taken from a patient whose treatment included radiotherapy and nephrectomy. The CDR3: CATSTTDYYEQYF. The CDR3 DNA sequence: TGTGCCACCAGCACGACAGATTACTACGAGCAGTACTTC. The variable domain in full, completed from reference TRBV15 and TRBJ2-7, reads DAMVIQNPRYQVTQFGKPVTLSCSQTLNHNVMYWYQQKSSQAPKLLFHYYDKDFNNEADTPDNFQSRRPNTSFCFLDIRSPGLGDTAMYLCATSTTDYYEQYFGPGTRLTVT.